The 19 T cell receptor beta chains in this list originate from one sample, sequenced in a study of cytomegalovirus exposure and HLA in healthy donors. Produced via immunoSEQ multiplex PCR; TCRdb's table is partial and in-frame only. The sample holds 200,000 to 300,000 clones; around nine tenths are singletons and the top ten take 2.5% to 3%. The specimen was PBMCs. Every receptor here comes from a man between 18 and 35 years old in good health and CMV-seronegative.

The chain links TRBV7-8 to TRBJ1-1; TRBD1 matches at 7 bases. Germline V gives CDR1 SGHVS, CDR2 FQNEAQ. J lost 2 bases, V lost 0 bases, and 6 bases had no gene match. This CDR3 has 16 residues. CDR3 DNA: TGTGCCAGCAGCTTAGCGAACAGGGGACTCAACACTGAAGCTTTCTTT. Translation gives CASSLANRGLNTEAFF.

The chain combines TRBV18 with TRBJ1-2, with 8 bases fitting TRBD1. CDR1 is KGHSH, CDR2 LQKENI, per germline. The CDR3 length is 15 residues. The junction had 7 bases not matched to a gene; V was cut back by 3 bases and J by 4 bases. The CDR3 bases are TGTGCCAGCTCACCGGGACAGGAAGGGACCTATGGCTACACCTTC. It encodes CASSPGQEGTYGYTF.

This clone appeared a few times. This chain joins TRBV2 and TRBJ2-7; D gene unclear. The V end was cut by 2 bases, the J end by 6 bases, with 8 bases between. The CDR3 runs to 12 residues. In germline, CDR1 is SNHLY, CDR2 FYNNEI. Here the CDR3 reads CASSERTGEQYF. The CDR3 coding sequence is TGTGCCAGCAGTGAACGTACGGGCGAGCAGTACTTC.

This clone was counted between two and nine times. The chain links TRBV6-1 to TRBJ2-2; D call uncertain. From germline, CDR1 is MNHNS and CDR2 SASEGT. The CDR3 loop spans 16 amino acids. V dropped 0 bases and J dropped 8 bases, with 16 bases sitting between them. The CDR3 reads CASSEAVFSGTGELFF. In nucleotides, the CDR3 is TGTGCCAGCAGTGAAGCAGTATTTTCGGGTACGGGGGAGCTGTTTTTT.

The J gene is TRBJ2-7, the V gene TRBV2; no reliable D call. In germline, CDR1 is SNHLY, CDR2 FYNNEI. The CDR3 consists of 14 residues. Trimming cost V 5 bases and J 3 bases, with 14 bases left between them. CDR3 amino acids: CASSPLDPLYEQYF. CDR3 in DNA: TGTGCCAGCAGTCCTCTAGATCCTCTCTACGAGCAGTACTTC.

V and J are TRBV10-1 and TRBJ2-7; weak D call: TRBD1 (5 bases). This CDR3 contains 17 residues. CDR1 and CDR2 from the germline V gene are WNHNN and SYGVQD (reference sequence). With 0 bases removed from V and 6 bases from J, the gap between germline ends came to 21 bases. The CDR3 loop is CASSESYAEKNGAEQYF. The DNA of the CDR3 is TGCGCCAGCAGTGAGTCTTATGCGGAAAAGAATGGGGCCGAGCAGTACTTC.

The chain uses TRBV4-3 and TRBJ1-2; weak D call: TRBD1 (6 bases). V was trimmed by 0 bases and J by 8 bases, leaving 16 bases between them. CDR3 length: 15 amino acids. Germline V lookup: CDR1 LGHNA, CDR2 YSLEER. In DNA form, the CDR3 reads TGCGCCAGCAGCCAAGACTCGGGGGGCGGTGGCGGCTACACCTTC. Its protein is CASSQDSGGGGGYTF.

This sequence joins TRBV4-3 and TRBJ2-7; unclear D gene. V was clipped by 3 bases and J by 0 bases, with 9 bases between them. Germline V gene data show CDR1 as LGHNA and CDR2 as YSLEER. The CDR3 is 14 residues long. CDR3 nucleotide sequence: TGCGCCAGCAGCCACGAGTGGGCCTCCTACGAGCAGTACTTC. As protein: CASSHEWASYEQYF.

This clone was counted only a few times. The chain uses TRBV7-9 and TRBJ1-6, with 9 bases aligning to TRBD1. This CDR3 has 17 residues. Trimming removed 1 base from V and 9 bases from J; junction bases left unmatched: 10. CDR1 and CDR2 from the germline V gene are SEHNR and FQNEAQ (reference sequence). CDR3 bases: TGTGCCAGCAGCTTAGAGCTCGGGACAGGGAGAGCTTCACCCCTCCACTTT. Amino acid sequence: CASSLELGTGRASPLHF.

The V call is TRBV27, the J call TRBJ1-4; no clear D. The V gene lost 1 base and the J gene lost 6 bases, with 9 bases spanning the gap. Germline V CDR1 and CDR2: MNHEY, SMNVEV (reference sequence). The CDR3 is 14 amino acids. Written as DNA, the CDR3 is TGTGCCAGCAGTTTATATATCCGGGATGAAAAACTGTTTTTT. Translation gives CASSLYIRDEKLFF.

This clone appeared a single time. J is TRBJ2-7 and V is TRBV27; TRBD1 agrees at 11 bases. Germline lookup yields CDR1 MNHEY and CDR2 SMNVEV (reference sequence). The J segment lost 4 bases and the V segment lost 5 bases, leaving 7 bases of the junction unmatched. CDR3 length: 15 residues. The CDR3 DNA follows: TGTGCCAGCAGTGCCGGGACAGGGGGTTTTTACGAGCAGTACTTC. Translating it yields CASSAGTGGFYEQYF.

This chain connects TRBV6-1 to TRBJ1-5, with D perhaps TRBD1 (6 bases). Per germline, CDR1 MNHNS and CDR2 SASEGT. Trimming removed 6 bases from V and 1 base from J, with 13 bases in between. CDR3 length: 15 residues. The CDR3 is CASRPLQGSNQPQHF. The DNA for the CDR3 is TGTGCCAGCAGACCACTCCAGGGGAGCAATCAGCCCCAGCATTTT.

The rearrangement joins TRBV27 to TRBJ2-7; D remains ambiguous. The V end was cut by 4 bases, the J end by 0 bases, with 13 bases between. Germline V CDR1 and CDR2: MNHEY, SMNVEV (reference sequence). The CDR3 covers 15 residues. The CDR3: CASSSRLRSSYEQYF. The CDR3 DNA sequence: TGTGCCAGCAGTTCCCGCCTTCGGAGCTCCTACGAGCAGTACTTC.

The V call is TRBV27, the J call TRBJ1-2; D is undetermined. Deletions cut 3 bases from V and 5 bases from J, with 10 bases between. The CDR3 has 13 residues. From germline, CDR1 is MNHEY and CDR2 SMNVEV (reference sequence). In DNA form, the CDR3 reads TGTGCCAGCAGTTTTTCACAGAAATATGGCTACACCTTC. This sequence encodes CASSFSQKYGYTF.

The chain recombines TRBV2 with TRBJ2-7, with TRBD2 identical over 11 bases. CDR3 length equals 13 residues. Germline V gives CDR1 SNHLY, CDR2 FYNNEI. The V segment lost 10 bases and the J segment 4 bases; nucleotides outside the gene matches: 6. DNA of the CDR3: TGTGCCACCGGGGGACTAGCGGATTACGAGCAGTACTTC. This encodes CATGGLADYEQYF.

The table lists this clone with many counts. The V gene is TRBV5-4, the J gene TRBJ2-2; D is undetermined. Germline V gives CDR1 SGHNT, CDR2 YYREEE (reference sequence). CDR3 size: 16 residues. Deletions cut 0 bases from V and 0 bases from J, with 9 bases between. The DNA of the CDR3 is TGTGCCAGCAGCTTGGGAGCGAACACGAACACCGGGGAGCTGTTTTTT. It translates to CASSLGANTNTGELFF. Variable domain in full (rest from reference TRBV5-4 and TRBJ2-2): ETGVTQSPTHLIKTRGQQVTLRCSSQSGHNTVSWYQQALGQGPQFIFQYYREEENGRGNFPPRFSGLQFPNYSSELNVNALELDDSALYLCASSLGANTNTGELFFGEGSRLTVL.

The genes are TRBV7-6 and TRBJ2-3; TRBD2 matches at 8 bases. The V gene end was trimmed by 5 bases and the J gene end by 0 bases; junction bases not matched to a gene: 7. The length of the CDR3 is 16 residues. Germline values: CDR1 SGHVS, CDR2 FNYEAQ. The CDR3 nucleotides are TGTGCCAGCAGCCTCAGCGGGAGTATTAGCACAGATACGCAGTATTTT. Encoded protein: CASSLSGSISTDTQYF.

This clone was observed at least ten times. The chain employs TRBV27 and TRBJ1-2; 10 nucleotides agree with TRBD1. This CDR3 contains 19 residues. Germline CDR1 MNHEY, CDR2 SMNVEV (reference sequence). The ends lost 5 bases at V and 0 bases at J; junction bases unmatched: 15. CDR3 in DNA: TGTGCCAGCAGTAAAACAATGGGACAGGGGTGGCGAGCTAACTATGGCTACACCTTC. Translating gives CASSKTMGQGWRANYGYTF.

The chain has TRBV28 and TRBJ1-5; D call uncertain. V lost 1 base and J lost 7, with 11 bases in between. The CDR3 runs to 14 residues. In germline, CDR1 is MDHEN, CDR2 SYDVKM. CDR3 in DNA: TGTGCCAGCAGTTTATTGGCCTCTCCGCAGCCCCAGCATTTT. Translating it yields CASSLLASPQPQHF.